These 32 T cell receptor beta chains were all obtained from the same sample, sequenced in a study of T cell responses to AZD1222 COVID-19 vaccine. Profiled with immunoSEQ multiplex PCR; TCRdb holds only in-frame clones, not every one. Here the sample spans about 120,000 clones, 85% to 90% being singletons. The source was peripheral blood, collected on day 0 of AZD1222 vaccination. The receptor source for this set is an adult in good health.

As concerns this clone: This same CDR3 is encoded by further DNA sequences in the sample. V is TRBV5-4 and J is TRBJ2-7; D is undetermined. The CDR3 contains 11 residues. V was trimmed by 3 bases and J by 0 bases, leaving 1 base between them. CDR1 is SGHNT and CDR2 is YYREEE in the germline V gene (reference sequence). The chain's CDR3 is CASSSSYEQYF. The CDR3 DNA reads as TGTGCCAGCAGCTCCTCCTACGAGCAGTACTTC.

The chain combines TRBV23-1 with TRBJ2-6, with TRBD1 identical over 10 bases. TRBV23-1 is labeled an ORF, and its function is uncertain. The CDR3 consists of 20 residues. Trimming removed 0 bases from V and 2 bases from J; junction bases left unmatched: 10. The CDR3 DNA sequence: TGCGCCAGCAGTCAATCGAATCGTGCGACAGGGGGCGCTGGGGCCAACGTCCTGACTTTC. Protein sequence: CASSQSNRATGGAGANVLTF.

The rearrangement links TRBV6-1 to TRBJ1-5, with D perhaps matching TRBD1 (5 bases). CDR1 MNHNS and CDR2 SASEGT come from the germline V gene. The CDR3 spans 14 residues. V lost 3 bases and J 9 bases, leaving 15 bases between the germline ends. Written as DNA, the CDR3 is TGTGCCAGCAGTGACCCGGGACTCCGGGGGCCCCAGCATTTT. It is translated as CASSDPGLRGPQHF.

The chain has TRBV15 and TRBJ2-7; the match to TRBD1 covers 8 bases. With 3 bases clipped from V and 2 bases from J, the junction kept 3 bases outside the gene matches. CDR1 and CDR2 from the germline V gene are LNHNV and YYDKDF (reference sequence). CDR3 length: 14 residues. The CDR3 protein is CATSRDRAAYEQYF. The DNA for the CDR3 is TGTGCCACCAGCAGGGACAGGGCTGCCTACGAGCAGTACTTC.

The CDR3 DNA reads as TGTGCCAGCCTTATCGGGGGCGAGTCTTACACCTTC. It yields the protein CASLIGGESYTF. The J gene is TRBJ1-2, the V gene TRBV2; perhaps TRBD1 as D (6 bases). V dropped 8 bases and J dropped 11 bases, with 18 bases sitting between them. The germline V gene has CDR1 SNHLY and CDR2 FYNNEI. This CDR3 is 12 amino acids long.

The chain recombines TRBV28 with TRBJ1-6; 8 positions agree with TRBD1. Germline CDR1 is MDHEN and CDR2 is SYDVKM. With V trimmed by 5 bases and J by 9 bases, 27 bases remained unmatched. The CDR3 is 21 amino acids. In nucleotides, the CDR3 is TGTGCCAGCAGTCCCTGGGTCGGACAGGGCGGAGTGGGGACTGCTGTTTCACCCCTCCACTTT. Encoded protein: CASSPWVGQGGVGTAVSPLHF.

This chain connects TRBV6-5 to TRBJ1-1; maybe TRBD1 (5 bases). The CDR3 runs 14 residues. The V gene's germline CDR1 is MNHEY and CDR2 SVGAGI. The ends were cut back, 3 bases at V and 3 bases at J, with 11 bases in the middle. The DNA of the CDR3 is TGTGCCAGCAGTTATCAGCGGGGGGACACTGAAGCTTTCTTT. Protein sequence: CASSYQRGDTEAFF.

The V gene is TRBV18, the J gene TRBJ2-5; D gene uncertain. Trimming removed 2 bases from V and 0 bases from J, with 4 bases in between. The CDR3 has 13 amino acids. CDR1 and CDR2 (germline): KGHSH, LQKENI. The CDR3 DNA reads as TGTGCCAGCTCACCAGGGCACCAAGAGACCCAGTACTTC. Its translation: CASSPGHQETQYF.

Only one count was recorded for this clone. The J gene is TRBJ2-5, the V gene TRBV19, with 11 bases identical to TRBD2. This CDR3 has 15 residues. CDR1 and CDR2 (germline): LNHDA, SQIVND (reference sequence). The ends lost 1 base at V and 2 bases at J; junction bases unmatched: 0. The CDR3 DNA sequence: TGTGCCAGTAGTATAGGACTAGCGGGGCAAGAGACCCAGTACTTC. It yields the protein CASSIGLAGQETQYF.

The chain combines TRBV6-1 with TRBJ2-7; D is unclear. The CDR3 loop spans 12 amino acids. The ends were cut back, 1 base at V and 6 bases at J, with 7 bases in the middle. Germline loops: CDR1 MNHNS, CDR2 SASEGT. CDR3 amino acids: CASSEGGFEQYF. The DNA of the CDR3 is TGTGCCAGCAGTGAAGGTGGGTTCGAGCAGTACTTC.

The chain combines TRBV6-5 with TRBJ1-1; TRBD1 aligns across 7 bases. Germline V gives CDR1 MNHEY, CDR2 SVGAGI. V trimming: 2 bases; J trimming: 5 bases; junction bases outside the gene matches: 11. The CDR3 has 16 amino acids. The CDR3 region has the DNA TGTGCCAGCAGTTACGACGGTAGGGGGCGGGAGACTGAAGCTTTCTTT. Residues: CASSYDGRGRETEAFF.

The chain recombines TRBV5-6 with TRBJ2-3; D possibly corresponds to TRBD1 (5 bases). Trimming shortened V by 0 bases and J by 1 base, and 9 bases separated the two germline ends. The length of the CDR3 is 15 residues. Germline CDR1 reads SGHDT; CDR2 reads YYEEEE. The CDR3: CASSLAQVRTDTQYF. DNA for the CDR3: TGTGCCAGCAGCTTGGCACAGGTACGCACAGATACGCAGTATTTT.

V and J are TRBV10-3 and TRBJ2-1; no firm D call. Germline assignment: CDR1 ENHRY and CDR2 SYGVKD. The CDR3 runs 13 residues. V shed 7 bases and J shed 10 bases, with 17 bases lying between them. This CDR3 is CAITQATTSEQFF. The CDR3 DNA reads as TGTGCCATCACTCAGGCTACTACATCCGAGCAGTTCTTC.

The CDR3 region is CASSIEGRTEAFF. CDR3 bases: TGTGCCAGTAGTATCGAGGGGCGCACTGAAGCTTTCTTT. V gene TRBV19 combines with J gene TRBJ1-1; D may be TRBD1 (5 bases). V gave up 3 bases and J gave up 4 bases, with 9 bases separating them. From germline, CDR1 is LNHDA and CDR2 SQIVND (reference sequence). There are 13 residues in the CDR3.

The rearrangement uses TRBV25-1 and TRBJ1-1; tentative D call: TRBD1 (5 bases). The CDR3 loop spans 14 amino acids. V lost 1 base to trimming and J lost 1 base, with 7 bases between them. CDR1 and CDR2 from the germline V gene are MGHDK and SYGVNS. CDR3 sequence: CASSESGTNTEAFF. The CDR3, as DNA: TGTGCCAGCAGTGAATCAGGGACGAACACTGAAGCTTTCTTT.

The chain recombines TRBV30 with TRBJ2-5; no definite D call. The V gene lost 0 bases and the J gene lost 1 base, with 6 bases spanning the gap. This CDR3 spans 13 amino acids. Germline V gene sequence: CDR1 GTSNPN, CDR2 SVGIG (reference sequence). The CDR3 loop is CAWSVGPQETQYF. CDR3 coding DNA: TGTGCCTGGAGTGTAGGGCCCCAAGAGACCCAGTACTTC. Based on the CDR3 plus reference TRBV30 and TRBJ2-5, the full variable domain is SQTIHQWPATLVQPVGSPLSLECTVEGTSNPNLYWYRQAAGRGLQLLFYSVGIGQISSEVPQNLSASRPQDRQFILSSKKLLLSDSGFYLCAWSVGPQETQYFGPGTRLLVL.

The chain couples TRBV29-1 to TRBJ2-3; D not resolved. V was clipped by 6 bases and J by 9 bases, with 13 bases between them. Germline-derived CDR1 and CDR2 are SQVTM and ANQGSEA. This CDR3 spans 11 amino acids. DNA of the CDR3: TGCAGCGTGCCGTCTACGGAGACGCAGTATTTT. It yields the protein CSVPSTETQYF.

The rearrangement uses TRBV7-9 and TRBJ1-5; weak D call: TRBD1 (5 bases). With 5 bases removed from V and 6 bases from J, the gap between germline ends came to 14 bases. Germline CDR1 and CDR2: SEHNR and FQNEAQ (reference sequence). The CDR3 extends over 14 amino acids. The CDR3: CASSLGLGGQPQHF. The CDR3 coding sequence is TGTGCCAGCAGCCTCGGTCTCGGGGGTCAGCCCCAGCATTTT.

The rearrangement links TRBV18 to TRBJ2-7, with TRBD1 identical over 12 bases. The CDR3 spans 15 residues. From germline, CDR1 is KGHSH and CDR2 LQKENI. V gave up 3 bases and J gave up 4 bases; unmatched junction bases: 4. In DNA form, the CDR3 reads TGTGCCAGCTCACCGGGACAGGGGGCCGCGTACGAGCAGTACTTC. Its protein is CASSPGQGAAYEQYF.

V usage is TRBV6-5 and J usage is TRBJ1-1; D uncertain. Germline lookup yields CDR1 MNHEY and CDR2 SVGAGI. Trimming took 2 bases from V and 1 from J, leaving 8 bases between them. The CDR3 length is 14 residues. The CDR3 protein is CASSYVRKNTEAFF. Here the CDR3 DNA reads TGTGCCAGCAGTTACGTCCGGAAGAACACTGAAGCTTTCTTT.

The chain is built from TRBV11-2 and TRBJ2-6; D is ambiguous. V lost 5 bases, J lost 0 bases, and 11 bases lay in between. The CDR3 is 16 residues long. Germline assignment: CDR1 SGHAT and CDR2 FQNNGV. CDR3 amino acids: CASSLRTISGANVLTF. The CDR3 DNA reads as TGTGCCAGCAGCCTCCGCACGATCTCTGGGGCCAACGTCCTGACTTTC.

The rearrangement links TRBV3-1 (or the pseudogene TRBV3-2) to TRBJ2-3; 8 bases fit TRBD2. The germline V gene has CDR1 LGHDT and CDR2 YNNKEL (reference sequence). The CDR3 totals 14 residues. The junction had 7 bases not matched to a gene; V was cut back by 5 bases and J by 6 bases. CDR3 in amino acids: CASSTRGGGDTQYF. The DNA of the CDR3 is TGTGCCAGCAGCACCCGGGGGGGCGGGGATACGCAGTATTTT.

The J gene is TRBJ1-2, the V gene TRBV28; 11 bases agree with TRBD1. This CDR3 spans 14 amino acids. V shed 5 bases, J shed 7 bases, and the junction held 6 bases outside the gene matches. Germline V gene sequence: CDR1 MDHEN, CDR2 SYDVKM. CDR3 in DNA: TGTGCCAGCAGTCCCGGACAGGGGGCAGGTGGCTACACCTTC. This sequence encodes CASSPGQGAGGYTF.

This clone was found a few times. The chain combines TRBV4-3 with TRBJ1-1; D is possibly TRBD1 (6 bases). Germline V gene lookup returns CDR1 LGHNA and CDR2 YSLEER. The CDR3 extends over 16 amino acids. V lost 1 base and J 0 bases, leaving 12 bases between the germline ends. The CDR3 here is CASSQVRGAMNTEAFF. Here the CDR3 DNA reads TGCGCCAGCAGCCAAGTGAGGGGGGCCATGAACACTGAAGCTTTCTTT.

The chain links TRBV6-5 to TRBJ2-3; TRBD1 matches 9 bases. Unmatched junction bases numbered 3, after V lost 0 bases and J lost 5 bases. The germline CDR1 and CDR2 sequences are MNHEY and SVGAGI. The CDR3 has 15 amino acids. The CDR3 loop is CASSYSDRGGDTQYF. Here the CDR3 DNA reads TGTGCCAGCAGTTACTCGGACAGGGGAGGAGATACGCAGTATTTT.

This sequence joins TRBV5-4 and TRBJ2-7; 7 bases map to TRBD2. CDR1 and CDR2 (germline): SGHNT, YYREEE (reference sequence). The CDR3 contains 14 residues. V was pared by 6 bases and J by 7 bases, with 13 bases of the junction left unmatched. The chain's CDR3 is CASTTRNGRSEQYF. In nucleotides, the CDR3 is TGTGCCAGCACCACACGCAACGGGAGGAGTGAGCAGTACTTC.

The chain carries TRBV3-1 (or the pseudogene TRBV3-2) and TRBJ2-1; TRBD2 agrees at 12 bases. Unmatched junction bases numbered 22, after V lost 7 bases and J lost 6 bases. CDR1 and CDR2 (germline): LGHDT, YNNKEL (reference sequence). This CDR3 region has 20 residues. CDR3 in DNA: TGTGCCAGCACCGGCGCGCTGAATCCTAGCGGGAGGGCCCCCTTCAATGAGCAGTTCTTC. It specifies CASTGALNPSGRAPFNEQFF.

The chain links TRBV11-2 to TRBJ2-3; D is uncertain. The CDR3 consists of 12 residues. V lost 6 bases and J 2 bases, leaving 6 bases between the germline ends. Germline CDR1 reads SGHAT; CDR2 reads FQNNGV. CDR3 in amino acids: CASRHTTDTQYF. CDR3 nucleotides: TGTGCCAGCAGACACACCACAGATACGCAGTATTTT.

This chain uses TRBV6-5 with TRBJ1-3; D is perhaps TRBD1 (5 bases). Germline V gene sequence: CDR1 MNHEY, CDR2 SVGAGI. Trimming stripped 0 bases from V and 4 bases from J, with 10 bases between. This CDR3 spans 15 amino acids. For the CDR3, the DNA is TGTGCCAGCAGTTACTCGACGGGGCTGGGAAACACCATATATTTT. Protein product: CASSYSTGLGNTIYF.

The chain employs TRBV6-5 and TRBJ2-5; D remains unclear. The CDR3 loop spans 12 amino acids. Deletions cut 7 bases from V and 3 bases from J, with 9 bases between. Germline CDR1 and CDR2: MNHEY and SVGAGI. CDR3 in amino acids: CASTLWEETQYF. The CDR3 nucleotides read TGTGCCAGCACCCTATGGGAAGAGACCCAGTACTTC.

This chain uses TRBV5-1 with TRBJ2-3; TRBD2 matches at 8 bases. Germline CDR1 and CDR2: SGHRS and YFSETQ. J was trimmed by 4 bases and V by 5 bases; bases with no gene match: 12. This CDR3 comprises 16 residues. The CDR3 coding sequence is TGCGCCAGCAGAGGGCTAGCGGGCCCCGGTTCAGATACGCAGTATTTT. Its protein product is CASRGLAGPGSDTQYF.

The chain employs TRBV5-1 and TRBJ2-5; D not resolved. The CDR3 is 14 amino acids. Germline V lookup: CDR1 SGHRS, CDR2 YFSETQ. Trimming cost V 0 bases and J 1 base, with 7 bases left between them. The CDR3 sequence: CASSLVTVQETQYF. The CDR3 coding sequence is TGCGCCAGCAGCTTGGTAACAGTCCAAGAGACCCAGTACTTC.